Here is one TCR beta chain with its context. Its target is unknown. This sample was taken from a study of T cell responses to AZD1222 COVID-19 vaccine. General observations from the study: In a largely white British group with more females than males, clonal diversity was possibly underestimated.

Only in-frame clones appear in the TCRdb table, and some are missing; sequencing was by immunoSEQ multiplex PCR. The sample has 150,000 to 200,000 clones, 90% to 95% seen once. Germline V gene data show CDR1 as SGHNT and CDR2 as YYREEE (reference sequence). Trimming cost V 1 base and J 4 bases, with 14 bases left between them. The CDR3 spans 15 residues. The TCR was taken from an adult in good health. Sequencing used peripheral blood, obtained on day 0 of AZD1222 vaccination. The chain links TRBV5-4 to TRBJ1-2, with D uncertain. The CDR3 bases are TGTGCCAGCAGCTTGCGGCGCGATTCTGGCTATGGCTACACCTTC. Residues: CASSLRRDSGYGYTF.